Each of the 17 T cell receptor beta chains below was sequenced from the same sample in a study of cytomegalovirus exposure and HLA in healthy donors. The PCR was carried out with 60 Vbeta primers and 13 Jbeta primers. Sequenced by immunoSEQ multiplex PCR; TCRdb stores in-frame clones only, minus some. Of roughly 250,000 clones detected, 80% appear once; the ten largest clones hold more than 0.3%. Sequenced input: PBMCs. These receptors all stem from a girl aged 2-10 years in good health and CMV-seronegative.

This clone has only one observation. V gene TRBV6-5 combines with J gene TRBJ2-2, with D possibly matching TRBD1 (6 bases). Trimming stripped 5 bases from V and 7 bases from J, with 17 bases between. CDR1 MNHEY and CDR2 SVGAGI come from the germline V gene. CDR3 length: 15 residues. CDR3 in amino acids: CASSPAQGLYGELFF. CDR3 DNA sequence: TGTGCCAGCAGTCCGGCACAGGGTTTATACGGGGAGCTGTTTTTT.

This rearrangement joins TRBV7-9 to TRBJ1-1; D gene ambiguous. Germline loops: CDR1 SEHNR, CDR2 FQNEAQ (reference sequence). The V gene lost 4 bases and the J gene lost 2 bases, with 8 bases spanning the gap. The CDR3 covers 13 residues. This chain's CDR3 is CASSSEANTEAFF. For the CDR3, the DNA is TGTGCCAGCAGCTCTGAAGCTAACACTGAAGCTTTCTTT.

V and J are TRBV28 and TRBJ1-6; D unresolved. The CDR3 contains 12 residues. With 6 bases removed from V and 13 bases from J, the gap between germline ends came to 13 bases. Germline values: CDR1 MDHEN, CDR2 SYDVKM. In DNA, the CDR3 is TGTGCCAGCAGGAGCGTGCGGGAGCCCCTCCACTTT. Its protein is CASRSVREPLHF.

This clone appeared a single time. This sequence joins TRBV23-1 and TRBJ1-5; 9 positions agree with TRBD1. TRBV23-1 belongs to the ORF category, with a function that is uncertain. The CDR3 has 16 amino acids. The trim removed 3 bases at V and 4 bases at J, leaving 7 bases unmatched. The CDR3 sequence: CASSQDRGFRNQPQHF. Here the CDR3 DNA reads TGCGCCAGCAGTCAGGACAGGGGATTTAGAAATCAGCCCCAGCATTTT.

The gene calls are TRBV15 and TRBJ1-2, with a possible D match to TRBD1 (6 bases). Germline loops: CDR1 LNHNV, CDR2 YYDKDF (reference sequence). V gave up 0 bases and J gave up 0 bases, with 17 bases separating them. CDR3 size: 18 residues. CDR3: CATSRDRTAAIANYGYTF. The CDR3, as DNA: TGTGCCACCAGCAGAGATCGGACAGCGGCTATAGCTAACTATGGCTACACCTTC.

The chain employs TRBV29-1 and TRBJ2-3; 11 positions agree with TRBD2. The CDR3 length is 14 residues. Germline trimming cut 4 bases from V and 4 bases from J; bases unmatched to any gene: 4. CDR1 is SQVTM and CDR2 is ANQGSEA in the germline V gene. DNA for the CDR3: TGCAGCGTTGGTAGCGGGAGGGCCGCAGATACGCAGTATTTT. Protein product: CSVGSGRAADTQYF.

The CDR3 is CASSEGGGSEFF. The DNA for the CDR3 is TGCGCCAGCAGTGAGGGGGGCGGGAGTGAGTTCTTC. The J gene is TRBJ2-1, the V gene TRBV10-1, with a tentative D call TRBD2 (7 bases). The CDR3 is made up of 12 amino acids. Per germline, CDR1 WNHNN and CDR2 SYGVQD (reference sequence). Trimming took off 2 bases at V and 14 bases at J, with 13 bases between the two ends.

The rearrangement joins TRBV5-1 to TRBJ2-1; TRBD2 matches at 10 bases. The CDR3 consists of 14 residues. J gave up 2 bases and V 7 bases, and 3 bases lay outside the gene matches. Germline V gives CDR1 SGHRS, CDR2 YFSETQ. CDR3 nucleotide sequence: TGCGCCAGCGGCCTAGCGGGGGCCTACAATGAGCAGTTCTTC. It is translated as CASGLAGAYNEQFF.

This chain uses TRBV7-6 with TRBJ2-7; D unresolved. Germline values: CDR1 SGHVS, CDR2 FNYEAQ. Deletions cut 1 base from V and 4 bases from J, with 11 bases between. This CDR3 comprises 14 residues. The CDR3 region is CASSLGPRRYEQYF. The CDR3 DNA reads TGTGCCAGCAGCTTAGGTCCCCGTCGGTACGAGCAGTACTTC.

This clone was seen a single time. This chain uses TRBV5-1 with TRBJ2-5, with a weak D call TRBD1 (5 bases). Trimming stripped 0 bases from V and 5 bases from J, with 14 bases between. The CDR3 loop spans 15 amino acids. Germline V lookup: CDR1 SGHRS, CDR2 YFSETQ. The CDR3 protein is CASSLEWGVGETQYF. The CDR3 coding sequence is TGCGCCAGCAGCTTGGAATGGGGCGTCGGTGAGACCCAGTACTTC.

V is TRBV27 and J is TRBJ1-2; TRBD1 agrees at 11 bases. The CDR3 runs to 14 residues. CDR1 and CDR2 (germline): MNHEY, SMNVEV (reference sequence). Trimming removed 6 bases from V and 4 bases from J; junction bases left unmatched: 4. Here the CDR3 DNA reads TGTGCCAGCAGAGGACAGGGGGCGGGCTATGGCTACACCTTC. It codes for CASRGQGAGYGYTF.

The chain has TRBV6-6 and TRBJ1-5; D gene uncertain. Germline-derived CDR1 and CDR2 are MNHNY and SVGAGI (reference sequence). This CDR3 is 14 amino acids long. V was trimmed by 7 bases and J by 0 bases, leaving 10 bases between them. The CDR3, as DNA: TGTGCCAGCACCCCAGTAAATAGCAATCAGCCCCAGCATTTT. Encoded protein: CASTPVNSNQPQHF.

This sequence joins TRBV10-3 and TRBJ2-6; 9 bases line up with TRBD2. CDR1 and CDR2 (germline): ENHRY, SYGVKD. The CDR3 runs 17 residues. V gave up 2 bases and J gave up 0 bases; unmatched junction bases: 2. As DNA, the CDR3 is TGTGCCATCAGTGAGAGGCGGGGGGGCTCTGGGGCCAACGTCCTGACTTTC. Protein sequence: CAISERRGGSGANVLTF.

V usage is TRBV6-1 and J usage is TRBJ2-5, with 8 bases that match TRBD1. Germline V gene lookup returns CDR1 MNHNS and CDR2 SASEGT. V gave up 8 bases and J gave up 5 bases; unmatched junction bases: 10. The CDR3 runs 14 residues. CDR3 residues: CASVLGQGVETQYF. The CDR3 coding sequence is TGTGCCAGCGTTCTAGGACAGGGTGTGGAGACCCAGTACTTC.

The rearrangement uses TRBV30 and TRBJ2-7; the D gene is possibly TRBD2 (5 bases). The length of the CDR3 is 12 residues. Germline-derived CDR1 and CDR2 are GTSNPN and SVGIG (reference sequence). The V end was cut by 5 bases, the J end by 5 bases, with 13 bases between. The CDR3 DNA is TGTGCCTGGTCCACCCCGGGGAACGAGCAGTACTTC. Amino acids: CAWSTPGNEQYF.

This chain uses TRBV7-9 with TRBJ1-1; 7 bases are shared with TRBD1. The CDR3 has 15 amino acids. CDR1 is SEHNR, CDR2 FQNEAQ, per germline (reference sequence). The V and J ends lost 6 bases and 2 bases, in that order; junction bases with no gene match: 9. The CDR3: CASSYPDRDNTEAFF. The CDR3 nucleotides read TGTGCCAGCAGTTACCCCGACAGGGACAACACTGAAGCTTTCTTT.

This clone was counted between two and nine times. The V and J genes are TRBV2 and TRBJ1-1; a possible D gene is TRBD1 (6 bases). This CDR3 has 16 residues. The V end lost 2 bases, the J end lost 1 base, and 14 bases lay between the germline ends. Germline CDR1 and CDR2: SNHLY and FYNNEI. CDR3 sequence: CASSELSRTANTEAFF. DNA of the CDR3: TGTGCCAGCAGTGAACTATCCCGGACAGCGAACACTGAAGCTTTCTTT.